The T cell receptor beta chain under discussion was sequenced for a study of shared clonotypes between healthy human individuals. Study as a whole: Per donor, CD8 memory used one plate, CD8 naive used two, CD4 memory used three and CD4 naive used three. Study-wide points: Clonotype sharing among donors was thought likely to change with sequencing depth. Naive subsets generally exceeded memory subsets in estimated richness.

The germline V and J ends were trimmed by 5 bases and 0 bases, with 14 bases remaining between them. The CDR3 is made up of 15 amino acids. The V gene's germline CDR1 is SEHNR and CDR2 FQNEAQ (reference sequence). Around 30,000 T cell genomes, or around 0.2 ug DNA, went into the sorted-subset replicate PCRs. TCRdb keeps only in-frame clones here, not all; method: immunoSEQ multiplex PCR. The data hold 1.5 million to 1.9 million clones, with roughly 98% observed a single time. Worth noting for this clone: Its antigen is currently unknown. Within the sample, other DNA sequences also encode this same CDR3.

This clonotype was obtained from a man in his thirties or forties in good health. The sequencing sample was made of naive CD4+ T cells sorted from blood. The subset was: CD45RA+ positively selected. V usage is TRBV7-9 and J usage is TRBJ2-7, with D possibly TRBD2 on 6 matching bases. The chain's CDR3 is CASSLDGGSSYEQYF. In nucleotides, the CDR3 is TGTGCCAGCAGCCTTGATGGGGGGAGCTCCTACGAGCAGTACTTC.